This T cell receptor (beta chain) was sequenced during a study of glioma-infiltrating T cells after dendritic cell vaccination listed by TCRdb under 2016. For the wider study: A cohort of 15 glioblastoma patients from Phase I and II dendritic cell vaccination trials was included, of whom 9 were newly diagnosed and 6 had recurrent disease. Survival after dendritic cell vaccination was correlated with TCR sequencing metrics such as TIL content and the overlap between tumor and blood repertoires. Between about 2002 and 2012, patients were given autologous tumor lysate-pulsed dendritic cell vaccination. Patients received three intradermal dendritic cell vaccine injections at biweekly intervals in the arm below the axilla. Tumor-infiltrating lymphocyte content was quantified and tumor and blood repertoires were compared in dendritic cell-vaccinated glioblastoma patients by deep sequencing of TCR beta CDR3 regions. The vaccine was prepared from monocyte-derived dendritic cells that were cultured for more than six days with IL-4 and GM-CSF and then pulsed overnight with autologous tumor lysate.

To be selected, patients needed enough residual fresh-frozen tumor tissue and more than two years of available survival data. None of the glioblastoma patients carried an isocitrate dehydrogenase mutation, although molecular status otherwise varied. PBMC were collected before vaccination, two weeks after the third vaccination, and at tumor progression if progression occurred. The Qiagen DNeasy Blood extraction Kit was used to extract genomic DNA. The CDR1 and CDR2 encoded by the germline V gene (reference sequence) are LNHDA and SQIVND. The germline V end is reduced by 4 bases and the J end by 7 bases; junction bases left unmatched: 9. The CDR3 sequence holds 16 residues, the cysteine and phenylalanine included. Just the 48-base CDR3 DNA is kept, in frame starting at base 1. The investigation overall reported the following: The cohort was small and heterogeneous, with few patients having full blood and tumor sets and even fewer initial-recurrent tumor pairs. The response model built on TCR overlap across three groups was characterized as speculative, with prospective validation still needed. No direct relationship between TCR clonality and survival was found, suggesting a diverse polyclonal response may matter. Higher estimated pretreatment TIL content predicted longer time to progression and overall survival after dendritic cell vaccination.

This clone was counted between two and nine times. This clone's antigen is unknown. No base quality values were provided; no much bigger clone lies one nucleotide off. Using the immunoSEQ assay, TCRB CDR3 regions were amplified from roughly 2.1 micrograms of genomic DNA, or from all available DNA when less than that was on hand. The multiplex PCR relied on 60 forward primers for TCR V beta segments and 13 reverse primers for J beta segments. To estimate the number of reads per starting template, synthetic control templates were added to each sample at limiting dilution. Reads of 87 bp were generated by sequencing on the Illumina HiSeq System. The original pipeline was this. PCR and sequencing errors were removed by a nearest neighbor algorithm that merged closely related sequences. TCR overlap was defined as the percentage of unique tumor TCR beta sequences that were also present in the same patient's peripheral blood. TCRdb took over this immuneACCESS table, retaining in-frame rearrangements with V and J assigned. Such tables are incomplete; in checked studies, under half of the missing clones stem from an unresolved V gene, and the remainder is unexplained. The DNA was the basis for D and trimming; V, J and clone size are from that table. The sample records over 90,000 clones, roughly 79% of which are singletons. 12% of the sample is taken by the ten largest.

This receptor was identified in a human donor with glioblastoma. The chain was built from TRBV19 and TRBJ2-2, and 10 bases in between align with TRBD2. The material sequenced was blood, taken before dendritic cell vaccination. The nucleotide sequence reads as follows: TGTGCCAGTAGTAGAACCACTAGCGGGGTGATCGGGGAGCTGTTTTTT. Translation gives CASSRTTSGVIGELFF.